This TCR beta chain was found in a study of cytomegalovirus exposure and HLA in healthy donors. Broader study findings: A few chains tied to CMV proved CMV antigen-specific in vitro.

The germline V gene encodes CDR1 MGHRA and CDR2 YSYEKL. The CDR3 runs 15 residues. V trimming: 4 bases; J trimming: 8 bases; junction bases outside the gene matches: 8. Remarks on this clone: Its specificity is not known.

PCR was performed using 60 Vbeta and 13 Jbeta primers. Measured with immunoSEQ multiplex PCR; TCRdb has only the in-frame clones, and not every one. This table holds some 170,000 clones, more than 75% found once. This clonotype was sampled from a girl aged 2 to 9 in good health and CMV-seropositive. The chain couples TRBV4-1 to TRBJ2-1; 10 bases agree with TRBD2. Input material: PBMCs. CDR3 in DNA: TGCGCCAGCAGCCCAGGGGCTAGCGGGAGCCATGAGCAGTTCTTC. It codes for CASSPGASGSHEQFF.